These 2 T cell receptor beta chains share one sample of origin, sequenced in a study of blood T cell repertoires in COVID-19. Measured with immunoSEQ multiplex PCR; TCRdb has only the in-frame clones, and not every one. This table holds about 250,000 clones, 86% found once. The sample consisted of peripheral blood. The receptors come from an older woman who had recovered from COVID-19.

The rearrangement links TRBV27 to TRBJ2-1, with 8 bases aligning to TRBD2. The length of the CDR3 is 14 residues. J gave up 6 bases and V 8 bases, and 9 bases lay outside the gene matches. Germline V CDR1 and CDR2: MNHEY, SMNVEV (reference sequence). The CDR3 here is CASPRGGWVNEQFF. In DNA, the CDR3 is TGTGCCAGCCCTCGCGGGGGGTGGGTCAATGAGCAGTTCTTC.

V gene TRBV2 combines with J gene TRBJ2-2; 8 bases map to TRBD2. V lost 4 bases and J lost 0; bases outside the gene matches: 4. This CDR3 comprises 16 residues. Germline CDR1 is SNHLY and CDR2 is FYNNEI. In DNA, the CDR3 is TGTGCCAGCAGTGGCCGGGGGGGCTCGAACACCGGGGAGCTGTTTTTT. It codes for CASSGRGGSNTGELFF. Drawing the rest from reference TRBV2 and TRBJ2-2, the complete variable domain is EPEVTQTPSHQVTQMGQEVILRCVPISNHLYFYWYRQILGQKVEFLVSFYNNEISEKSEIFDDQFSVERPDGSNFTLKIRSTKLEDSAMYFCASSGRGGSNTGELFFGEGSRLTVL.